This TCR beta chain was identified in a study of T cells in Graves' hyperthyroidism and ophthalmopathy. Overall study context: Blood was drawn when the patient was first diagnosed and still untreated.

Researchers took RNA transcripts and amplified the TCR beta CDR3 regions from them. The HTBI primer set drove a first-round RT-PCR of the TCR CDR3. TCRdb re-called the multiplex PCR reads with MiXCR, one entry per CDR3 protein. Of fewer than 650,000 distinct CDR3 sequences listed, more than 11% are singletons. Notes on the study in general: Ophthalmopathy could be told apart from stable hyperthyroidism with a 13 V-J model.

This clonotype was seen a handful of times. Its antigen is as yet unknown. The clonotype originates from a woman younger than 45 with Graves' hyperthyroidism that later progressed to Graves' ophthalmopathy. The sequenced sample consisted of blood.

The chain's CDR3 is CASTPRQGKNNSPLHF. CDR3 nucleotide sequence: TGTGCCAGCACCCCTAGACAGGGTAAAAATAATTCACCCCTCCACTTT. The chain joins TRBV6-1 to TRBJ1-6; 7 bases line up with TRBD1. The CDR3 length is 16 residues. Per the germline V gene, CDR1 is MNHNS and CDR2 is SASEGT. Trimming took 7 bases from V and 5 from J; bases not matched to a gene: 11.